Each of the 32 T cell receptor beta chains below was sequenced from the same sample in a study of low-dose radiotherapy and immunotherapy resistance in tumors. Primers targeting TRAV and TRBV primed first-strand cDNA, covering alpha and beta chains. A roughly 20-cycle PCR with a constant-region primer and V-primer adapter amplified TCRs. From the reads, TCRdb called clonotypes with MiXCR, one entry per CDR3 protein. This sample has 60,000 or so distinct CDR3 sequences; approximately 22% occur once, and the top ten carry 6.7%. The time point denotes: after trial treatment. Documented treatment: LDRT plus nivolumab, ipilimumab, low-dose cyclophosphamide and aspirin (RACIN trial). The sequences come from PBMCs, collected after low-dose radiotherapy plus immunotherapy. These receptors all stem from a male donor with prostate cancer.

This clonotype has at least ten counts. CDR3 in amino acids: CASSYGGAGGQETQYF. CDR3 sequence (DNA): TGTGCCAGCAGTTACGGAGGAGCGGGGGGCCAAGAGACCCAGTACTTC. The V and J genes are TRBV6-2 or TRBV6-3 and TRBJ2-5; 9 bases line up with TRBD2. CDR1 and CDR2 from the germline V gene are MNHEY and SVGEGT. The CDR3 extends over 16 amino acids. The junction had 5 bases not matched to a gene; V was cut back by 2 bases and J by 1 base.

This clonotype was seen repeatedly, ten times or more. The chain is built from TRBV9 and TRBJ2-2; 12 nucleotides line up with TRBD2. Germline V gene lookup returns CDR1 SGDLS and CDR2 YYNGEE. This CDR3 region has 16 residues. The trim removed 2 bases at V and 6 bases at J, leaving 5 bases unmatched. CDR3 amino acids: CASSVRTSGTSGELFF. The CDR3 nucleotides are TGTGCCAGCAGCGTCAGGACTAGCGGGACCTCCGGGGAGCTGTTTTTT.

This clonotype was observed at least ten times. J is TRBJ2-1 and V is TRBV5-4; the match to TRBD2 covers 10 bases. This CDR3 is built from 17 residues. V was clipped by 4 bases and J by 8 bases; unmatched bases: 15. Germline assignment: CDR1 SGHNT and CDR2 YYREEE (reference sequence). This CDR3 is CASSPTSGGAGFYEQFF. CDR3 nucleotide sequence: TGTGCCAGCAGCCCGACCAGCGGGGGGGCCGGATTTTATGAGCAGTTCTTC.

This clonotype was detected many times. Written as DNA, the CDR3 is TGTGCCAGCAGCCCGGACAGCTCTCTCTATGGCTACACCTTC. It codes for CASSPDSSLYGYTF. The rearrangement joins TRBV7-3 to TRBJ1-2; D may be TRBD1 (6 bases). This CDR3 spans 14 amino acids. The V end was cut by 5 bases, the J end by 4 bases, with 14 bases between. Germline V gene lookup returns CDR1 SGHTA and CDR2 FQGTGA.

This clonotype was counted once. One end of the junction fails to match germline, which may point to a read error. The rearrangement joins TRBV29-1 to TRBJ2-7; D is perhaps TRBD2 (7 bases). The germline V gene encodes CDR1 SQVTM and CDR2 ANQGSEA. The CDR3 totals 14 residues. The CDR3 loop is CSVPGPRGRDEQHF. Written as DNA, the CDR3 is TGCAGCGTGCCGGGACCGAGGGGGAGGGACGAGCAGCACTTC.

This clonotype showed up many times. The chain recombines TRBV10-3 with TRBJ2-6; tentatively, D is TRBD1 (6 bases). V dropped 2 bases and J dropped 0 bases, with 11 bases sitting between them. This CDR3 is 17 amino acids long. CDR1 and CDR2 from the germline V gene are ENHRY and SYGVKD. For the CDR3, the DNA is TGTGCCATCAGTGAGAACAGGGTGAGCTCTGGGGCCAACGTCCTGACTTTC. It codes for CAISENRVSSGANVLTF.

The CDR3 reads CASRGQGNNSPLHF. In nucleotides, the CDR3 is TGTGCCAGCAGGGGACAGGGGAATAATTCACCCCTCCACTTT. This sequence joins TRBV6-6 and TRBJ1-6, with 10 bases that match TRBD1. J gave up 5 bases and V 6 bases, and 1 base lay outside the gene matches. Germline CDR1 and CDR2: MNHNY and SVGAGI (reference sequence). CDR3 length equals 14 residues.

This clonotype was seen many times. This chain connects TRBV6-1 to TRBJ2-1, with 8 bases identical to TRBD2. The V gene's germline CDR1 is MNHNS and CDR2 SASEGT. V trimming: 4 bases; J trimming: 0 bases; junction bases outside the gene matches: 5. This CDR3 has 16 residues. The CDR3 loop reads CASSVGGRLSYNEQFF. The CDR3, as DNA: TGTGCCAGCAGTGTGGGCGGGAGGCTCTCCTACAATGAGCAGTTCTTC.

This clonotype was detected many times. The chain carries TRBV20-1 and TRBJ2-7; tentative D call: TRBD2 (5 bases). The CDR3 consists of 13 residues. The V end was cut by 6 bases, the J end by 6 bases, with 18 bases between. Germline V gives CDR1 DFQATT, CDR2 SNEGSKA (reference sequence). DNA of the CDR3: TGCAGTGCCGACCCGGGATCCCTTGGCGAGCAGTACTTC. It specifies CSADPGSLGEQYF.

This clonotype was recorded at least ten times. The chain has TRBV23-1 and TRBJ2-3; 7 nucleotides line up with TRBD2. TRBV23-1 is known as an ORF, though its function is uncertain. The CDR3 runs 17 residues. V was clipped by 4 bases and J by 2 bases; unmatched bases: 12. The CDR3 region is CASSPSIEAGPTDTQYF. CDR3 sequence (DNA): TGCGCCAGCAGTCCCTCAATAGAAGCGGGACCCACAGATACGCAGTATTTT.

Ten or more counts support this clonotype. The chain uses TRBV5-6 and TRBJ2-7; D gene unclear. The CDR3 loop spans 15 amino acids. Germline V gene sequence: CDR1 SGHDT, CDR2 YYEEEE. V was shortened by 2 bases and J by 0 bases, with 12 bases between the two germline ends. The CDR3 here is CASSLSGTHSYEQYF. The CDR3, as DNA: TGTGCCAGCAGCTTATCCGGCACCCACTCCTACGAGCAGTACTTC.

In its sample, this clonotype ranks as medium-sized. This chain links TRBV11-2 with TRBJ2-5, with 12 bases that match TRBD2. V trimming: 3 bases; J trimming: 9 bases; junction bases outside the gene matches: 17. Germline assignment: CDR1 SGHAT and CDR2 FQNNGV. The CDR3 loop spans 18 amino acids. The CDR3 is CASSFDPSGRASGSAQYF. For the CDR3, the DNA is TGTGCCAGCAGCTTCGATCCTAGCGGGAGGGCCAGTGGAAGTGCCCAGTACTTC.

This clonotype was seen just once. Sequence at one end of the junction differs from germline and may be a read error. The chain couples TRBV7-6 to TRBJ2-7, with 8 positions matching TRBD2. CDR1 is SGHVS, CDR2 FNYEAQ, per germline. This CDR3 contains 15 residues. Written as DNA, the CDR3 is TGTGCTAGCAGCTTGAGCGGGGGCTCCTACAATGAGCAGTACTTC. This sequence encodes CASSLSGGSYNEQYF.

With regard to this clonotype: Relative to the germline gene, one junction end is altered; a read error may explain this. The genes are TRBV4-1 and TRBJ2-7; 8 bases line up with TRBD2. The CDR3 runs 16 residues. CDR1 and CDR2 (germline): MGHRA, YSYEKL. The CDR3 nucleotides are TGTGCCAGCAGCCAAGAGACTAGCGCGGGACCCTACGAGCAGTACTTC. Its protein product is CASSQETSAGPYEQYF.

This clonotype came up many times. The genes are TRBV28 and TRBJ2-7; weak D call: TRBD2 (6 bases). The germline CDR1 and CDR2 sequences are MDHEN and SYDVKM. This CDR3 region has 15 residues. Trimming pared 5 bases from V and 4 bases from J, leaving 18 bases between. Here the CDR3 reads CASSAGTSTRYEQYF. CDR3 bases: TGTGCCAGCAGTGCCGGGACTTCGACTCGATACGAGCAGTACTTC.

About this clonotype itself: The limits of the CDR3 on the DNA are not certain, so only TCRdb's listed CDR3 is given. The rearrangement joins TRBV5-1 to TRBJ2-5; the table's D call TRBD1 went unverified against the DNA. CDR1 is SGHRS and CDR2 is YFSETQ in the germline V gene. The CDR3 extends over 20 residues, inclusive of both ends. The CDR3 is CASSFYICSASPGQWTTQYF.

This clonotype was seen ten or more times. The chain is built from TRBV19 and TRBJ2-3, with D unresolved. Between the trimmed V and J ends, which lost 8 bases and 4 bases, there was a span of 13 bases. CDR1 and CDR2 (germline): LNHDA, SQIVND (reference sequence). The CDR3 is 13 amino acids. CDR3 amino acids: CASSDRPPDTQYF. In nucleotides, the CDR3 is TGTGCCAGTTCGGATCGGCCTCCAGATACGCAGTATTTT.

This clonotype appeared many times. The V and J genes are TRBV20-1 and TRBJ2-1; 12 bases align to TRBD1. With V trimmed by 0 bases and J by 8 bases, 2 bases remained unmatched. The length of the CDR3 is 14 residues. Looked up from germline, CDR1 is DFQATT and CDR2 is SNEGSKA (reference sequence). The CDR3 bases are TGCAGTGCTAGAGAGGGACAGGGGGCGTATGAGCAGTTCTTC. Encoded protein: CSAREGQGAYEQFF.

The table lists this clonotype with many counts. The chain recombines TRBV12-3 or TRBV12-4 with TRBJ1-1; D remains unclear. This CDR3 is built from 13 residues. Trimming left V 6 bases short and J 2 bases short, with 10 bases between. CDR3 protein: CASRDQANTEAFF. CDR3 DNA: TGTGCCAGCAGGGACCAAGCCAACACTGAAGCTTTCTTT.

This clonotype turned up a few times. The rearrangement links TRBV25-1 to TRBJ2-1, with TRBD2 as a possible D gene (6 bases). Germline lookup yields CDR1 MGHDK and CDR2 SYGVNS. Deletions cut 7 bases from V and 0 bases from J, with 19 bases between. This CDR3 is built from 17 residues. CDR3 protein: CASIPNRWTTSYNEQFF. As DNA, the CDR3 is TGTGCCAGCATTCCAAACCGGTGGACTACCTCCTACAATGAGCAGTTCTTC.

This clonotype has ten or more counts. The chain links TRBV29-1 to TRBJ2-2, with 8 nucleotides matching TRBD2. Germline values: CDR1 SQVTM, CDR2 ANQGSEA. J lost 5 bases, V lost 6 bases, and 11 bases had no gene match. CDR3 length: 15 amino acids. In nucleotides, the CDR3 is TGCAGCGTGGGGAACTTAGCGGGGAATACCGGGGAGCTGTTTTTT. Translating it yields CSVGNLAGNTGELFF.

This clonotype was found many times. J is TRBJ1-2 and V is TRBV27, with a tentative D call TRBD1 (6 bases). Between the trimmed V and J ends, which lost 4 bases and 4 bases, there was a span of 10 bases. The CDR3 extends over 13 amino acids. Germline-derived CDR1 and CDR2 are MNHEY and SMNVEV (reference sequence). CDR3 coding DNA: TGTGCCAGCAGTTCTTTACAGGGCTATGGCTACACCTTC. Its protein is CASSSLQGYGYTF.

This clonotype was found many times. The chain employs TRBV7-2 and TRBJ2-1; 7 positions agree with TRBD2. The ends lost 2 bases at V and 5 bases at J; junction bases unmatched: 18. CDR1 is SGHTA, CDR2 FQGNSA, per germline. The CDR3 is 19 amino acids. The CDR3 nucleotides read TGTGCCAGCAGCTTATGGAATTTTCGGCGGGGGTCAACCGACAATGAGCAGTTCTTC. Its translation: CASSLWNFRRGSTDNEQFF.

This chain links TRBV7-2 with TRBJ1-3, with 8 bases lining up with TRBD1. Trimming removed 5 bases from V and 0 bases from J; junction bases left unmatched: 6. Germline loops: CDR1 SGHTA, CDR2 FQGNSA. The CDR3 runs 16 residues. Here the CDR3 reads CASSERTGGSGNTIYF. The CDR3 nucleotides read TGTGCCAGCAGCGAAAGAACAGGGGGCTCTGGAAACACCATATATTTT. Full variable domain (outside the CDR3, taken from reference TRBV7-2 and TRBJ1-3): GAGVSQSPSNKVTEKGKDVELRCDPISGHTALYWYRQSLGQGLEFLIYFQGNSAPDKSGLPSDRFSAERTGGSVSTLTIQRTQQEDSAVYLCASSERTGGSGNTIYFGEGSWLTVV.

The count of this clonotype is one. This chain connects TRBV2 to TRBJ1-5; no reliable D call. The CDR3 extends over 12 amino acids. The ends were cut back, 1 base at V and 6 bases at J, with 4 bases in the middle. CDR1 is SNHLY and CDR2 is FYNNEI in the germline V gene. The CDR3 spells CASSEGVQPQHF. The DNA of the CDR3 is TGTGCCAGCAGTGAAGGCGTTCAGCCCCAGCATTTT.

The V and J genes are TRBV6-6 and TRBJ2-1; possibly TRBD1 for D (5 bases). CDR1 MNHNY and CDR2 SVGAGI come from the germline V gene (reference sequence). Deletions cut 0 bases from V and 6 bases from J, with 6 bases between. The CDR3 extends over 13 amino acids. The CDR3 region is CASSYSQGNEQFF. CDR3 in DNA: TGTGCCAGCAGTTACTCTCAGGGCAATGAGCAGTTCTTC.

Many counts were recorded for this clonotype. The gene calls are TRBV18 and TRBJ1-4; no definite D call. CDR1 is KGHSH and CDR2 is LQKENI in the germline V gene. The CDR3 length is 15 residues. Trimming took off 3 bases at V and 0 bases at J, with 8 bases between the two ends. The CDR3 DNA sequence: TGTGCCAGCTCACCGACGCGGACAACTAATGAAAAACTGTTTTTT. This sequence encodes CASSPTRTTNEKLFF.

The chain employs TRBV5-1 and TRBJ1-6; D gene ambiguous. The CDR3 has 14 amino acids. Germline lookup yields CDR1 SGHRS and CDR2 YFSETQ. Trimming removed 6 bases from V and 8 bases from J, with 15 bases in between. The DNA of the CDR3 is TGCGCCAGCAAACCACCGGGTCAGGATTCACCCCTCCACTTT. Translated: CASKPPGQDSPLHF.

The V gene is TRBV6-2 or TRBV6-3, the J gene TRBJ2-6; D is possibly TRBD1 (6 bases). V was trimmed by 0 bases and J by 3 bases, leaving 9 bases between them. From germline, CDR1 is MNHEY and CDR2 SVGEGT. The CDR3 runs 16 residues. The CDR3 spells CASSYSRGGGANVLTF. The CDR3 nucleotides read TGTGCCAGCAGTTACTCGAGAGGGGGTGGGGCCAACGTCCTGACTTTC.

Only a few counts were recorded for this clonotype. A read error may explain this, as a much larger clone is one base away. This chain connects TRBV4-3 to TRBJ1-4; D gene ambiguous. The germline CDR1 and CDR2 sequences are LGHNA and YSLEER. The CDR3 contains 16 residues. The CDR3 DNA reads TGCCCCAGCAGCCAAGATTACGGCAGAGTAGGAGAAAAACTGTTTTTT. Translation: CPSSQDYGRVGEKLFF.

There are many counts of this clonotype. The rearrangement uses TRBV6-6 and TRBJ2-1; 12 bases are a match to TRBD1. CDR1 is MNHNY and CDR2 is SVGAGI in the germline V gene (reference sequence). The CDR3 runs to 19 residues. V shed 2 bases, J shed 0 bases, and the junction held 8 bases outside the gene matches. For the CDR3, the DNA is TGTGCCAGCAGTTACCCCGGGACAGGGGGCCTAAGCTCCTACAATGAGCAGTTCTTC. Protein sequence: CASSYPGTGGLSSYNEQFF.

There are many counts of this clonotype. V gene TRBV6-6 combines with J gene TRBJ2-7; no firm D call. The CDR3 is 14 residues long. Trimming shortened V by 6 bases and J by 0 bases, and 12 bases separated the two germline ends. The germline V gene encodes CDR1 MNHNY and CDR2 SVGAGI (reference sequence). The CDR3 is CASRTDVSSYEQYF. CDR3 nucleotide sequence: TGTGCCAGCAGGACGGACGTAAGCTCCTACGAGCAGTACTTC.